This T cell receptor (beta chain) was retrieved from a study of T-cell reconstitution after alpha-beta-depleted transplantation in children (dated by TCRdb to between 2015 and 2016). Looking at the study overall: The study quantitatively tracked T-cell immune reconstitution after TCRalphabeta/CD19-depleted allogeneic hematopoietic cell transplantation in children using TCR repertoire profiling.

Receptor amplification or capture employed PCR. The sequencing machine was an Illumina HiSeq 2500. To normalize quantification of the TCRbeta repertoire, the TCR libraries were built with molecular barcoding that relied on unique molecular identifiers. TCRdb trimmed public reads at Q25 via fastp, called clones via MiXCR and kept in-frame beta chains. A single entry per CDR3 protein holds the most common genes and DNA from its merged rows. The sample table lists hundreds of thousands of distinct CDR3 sequences, approximately 24% of them with a count of one. The top ten clones comprise around 4.8% of the sample. This specimen's treatment or condition label, per the study, means: allogeneic hematopoietic cell transplantation with graft depleted of TCRalphabeta T cells and CD19 B cells. The children who served as transplant recipients had been given grafts of TCRalphabeta/CD19-depleted allogeneic hematopoietic cells.

Broader findings and caveats from the paper: The apparently early alphabetaT-cell count recovery about two months after transplant was reportedly dependent on only several hundred rapidly expanded clones derived from non-depleted graft cells. The high TCRbeta diversity at day 60 in some patients was ascribed to recipient T cells and intrathymic progenitors that had survived conditioning. Hyperexpanded clone frequencies declined over subsequent months; after one year, T-cell counts and TCRbeta diversity were mostly attributed to newly produced T cells.

From the germline V gene, CDR1 is MNHNS and CDR2 is SASEGT. Trimmed from V: 6 bases; trimmed from J: 2 bases; junction bases lacking a gene match: 6. The CDR3 runs 14 residues from the cysteine to the phenylalanine. Only the CDR3 DNA is retained, 42 bases long and in frame from the first base. Turning to this clonotype: Its antigen has not been determined. Base-call qualities are not available, and no considerably larger clone is one nucleotide away.

The receptor chain draws on TRBV6-1 and TRBJ2-5, with 7 middle bases fitting TRBD1. Here the sequenced sample was PBMCs, mostly from graft donor cells, taken 360 days after TCRalphabeta/CD19-depleted stem cell transplant. This TCR derives from a female patient aged 2-9 years who had a stem cell transplant for congenital amegakaryocytic thrombocytopenia, so the T cells may come from the graft donor. The CDR3 here reads CASRPWDRQETQYF. The DNA reads as follows: TGTGCCAGCAGGCCTTGGGACAGACAAGAGACCCAGTACTTC.